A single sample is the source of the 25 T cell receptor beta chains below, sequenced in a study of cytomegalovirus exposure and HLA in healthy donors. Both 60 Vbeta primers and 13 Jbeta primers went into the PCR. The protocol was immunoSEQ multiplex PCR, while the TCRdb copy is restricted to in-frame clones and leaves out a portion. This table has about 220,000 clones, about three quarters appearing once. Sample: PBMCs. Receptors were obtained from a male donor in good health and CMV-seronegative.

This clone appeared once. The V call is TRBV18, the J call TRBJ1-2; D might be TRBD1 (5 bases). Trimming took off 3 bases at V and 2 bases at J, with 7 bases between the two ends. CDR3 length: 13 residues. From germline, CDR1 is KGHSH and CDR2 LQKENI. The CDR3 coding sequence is TGTGCCAGCTCACCCGGGGGGAACTATGGCTACACCTTC. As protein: CASSPGGNYGYTF.

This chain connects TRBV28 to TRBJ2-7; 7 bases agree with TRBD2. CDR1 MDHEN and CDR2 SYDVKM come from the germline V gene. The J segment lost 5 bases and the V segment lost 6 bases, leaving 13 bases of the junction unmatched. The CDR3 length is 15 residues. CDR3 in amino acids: CASSLRGVERHEQYF. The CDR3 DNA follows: TGTGCCAGCAGCCTACGGGGGGTGGAGCGTCACGAGCAGTACTTC.

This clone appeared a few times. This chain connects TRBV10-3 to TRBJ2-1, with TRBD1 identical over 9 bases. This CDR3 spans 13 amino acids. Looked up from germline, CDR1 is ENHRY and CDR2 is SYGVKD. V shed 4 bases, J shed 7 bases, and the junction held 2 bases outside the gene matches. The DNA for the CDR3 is TGTGCCATCAGTGGACAGGGGGAAAATGAGCAGTTCTTC. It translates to CAISGQGENEQFF.

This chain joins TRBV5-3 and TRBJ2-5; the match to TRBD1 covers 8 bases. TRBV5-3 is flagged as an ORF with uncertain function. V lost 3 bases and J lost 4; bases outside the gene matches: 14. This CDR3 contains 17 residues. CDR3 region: CARSSQTTGGVGETQYF. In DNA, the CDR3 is TGTGCCAGAAGCTCTCAGACTACAGGGGGAGTAGGAGAGACCCAGTACTTC.

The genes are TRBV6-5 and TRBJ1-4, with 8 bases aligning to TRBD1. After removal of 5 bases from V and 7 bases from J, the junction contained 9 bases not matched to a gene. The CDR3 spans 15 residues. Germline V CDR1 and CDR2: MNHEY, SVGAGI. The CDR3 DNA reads TGTGCCAGCAGTCCCGGACAGGGAAGGGCTGAAAAACTGTTTTTT. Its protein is CASSPGQGRAEKLFF.

Written as DNA, the CDR3 is TGTGCCAGCAGCCGCGGGACAGGGGGCTACGAGCAGTACTTC. It is translated as CASSRGTGGYEQYF. The chain has TRBV27 and TRBJ2-5, with 11 bases that match TRBD1. Near its end, the DNA agrees better with TRBJ2-7, so the J call may be wrong. This CDR3 has 14 residues. Germline values: CDR1 MNHEY, CDR2 SMNVEV (reference sequence).

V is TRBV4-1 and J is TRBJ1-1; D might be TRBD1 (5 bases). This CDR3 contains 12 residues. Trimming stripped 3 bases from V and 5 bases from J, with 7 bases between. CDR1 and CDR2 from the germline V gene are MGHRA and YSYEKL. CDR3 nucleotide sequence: TGCGCCAGCAGCCACAGGGTAACTGAAGCTTTCTTT. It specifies CASSHRVTEAFF.

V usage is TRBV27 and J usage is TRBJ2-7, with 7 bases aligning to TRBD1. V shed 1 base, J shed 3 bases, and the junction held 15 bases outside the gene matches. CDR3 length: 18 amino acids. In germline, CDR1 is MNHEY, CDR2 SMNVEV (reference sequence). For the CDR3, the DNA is TGTGCCAGCAGTTTATTTTTCTCCGGGGCAGGGGACAGCTACGAGCAGTACTTC. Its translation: CASSLFFSGAGDSYEQYF.

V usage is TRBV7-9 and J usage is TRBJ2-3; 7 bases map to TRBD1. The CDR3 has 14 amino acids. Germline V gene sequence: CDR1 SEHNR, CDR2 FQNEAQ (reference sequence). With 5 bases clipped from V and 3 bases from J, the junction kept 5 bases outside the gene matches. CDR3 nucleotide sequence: TGTGCCAGCAGCAGGACAGGACTTACAGATACGCAGTATTTT. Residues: CASSRTGLTDTQYF.

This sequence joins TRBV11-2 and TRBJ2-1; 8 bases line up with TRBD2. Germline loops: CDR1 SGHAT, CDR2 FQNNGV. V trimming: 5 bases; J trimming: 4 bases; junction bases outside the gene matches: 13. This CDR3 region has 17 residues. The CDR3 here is CASSLGASSGLYNEQFF. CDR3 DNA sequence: TGTGCCAGCAGCCTGGGGGCTTCTAGCGGGTTATACAATGAGCAGTTCTTC.

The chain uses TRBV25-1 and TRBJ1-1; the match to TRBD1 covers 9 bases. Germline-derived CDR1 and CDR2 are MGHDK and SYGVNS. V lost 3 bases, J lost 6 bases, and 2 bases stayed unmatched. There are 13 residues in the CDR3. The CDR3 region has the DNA TGTGCCAGCAGTGAGGACAGGGGCCCTGAAGCTTTCTTT. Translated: CASSEDRGPEAFF.

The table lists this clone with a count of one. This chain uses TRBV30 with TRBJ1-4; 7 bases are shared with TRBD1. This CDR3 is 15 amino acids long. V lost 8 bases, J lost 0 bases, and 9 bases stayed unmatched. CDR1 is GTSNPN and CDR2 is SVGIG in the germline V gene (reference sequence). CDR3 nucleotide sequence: TGTGCCGTCAGAGGGGGCTATCCAACTAATGAAAAACTGTTTTTT. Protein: CAVRGGYPTNEKLFF.

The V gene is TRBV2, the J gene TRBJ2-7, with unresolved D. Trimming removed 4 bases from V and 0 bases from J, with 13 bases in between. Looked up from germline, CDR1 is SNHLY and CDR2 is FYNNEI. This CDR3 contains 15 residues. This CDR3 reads CASSVDPTSSYEQYF. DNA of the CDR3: TGTGCCAGCAGTGTTGACCCGACAAGCTCCTACGAGCAGTACTTC. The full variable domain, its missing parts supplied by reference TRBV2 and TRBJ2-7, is EPEVTQTPSHQVTQMGQEVILRCVPISNHLYFYWYRQILGQKVEFLVSFYNNEISEKSEIFDDQFSVERPDGSNFTLKIRSTKLEDSAMYFCASSVDPTSSYEQYFGPGTRLTVT.

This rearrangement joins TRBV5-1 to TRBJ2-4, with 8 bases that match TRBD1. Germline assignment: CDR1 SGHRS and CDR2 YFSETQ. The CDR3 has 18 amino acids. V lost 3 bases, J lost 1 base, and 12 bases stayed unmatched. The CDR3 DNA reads TGCGCCAGCAGCTCTACTCGGACAGGGACTGTGGCCAAAAACATTCAGTACTTC. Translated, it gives CASSSTRTGTVAKNIQYF.

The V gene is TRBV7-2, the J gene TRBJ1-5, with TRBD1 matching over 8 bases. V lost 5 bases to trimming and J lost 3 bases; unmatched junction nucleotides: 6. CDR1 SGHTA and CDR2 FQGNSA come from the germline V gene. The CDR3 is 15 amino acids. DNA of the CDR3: TGTGCCAGCAGCCCGGACAGGGACATCAATCAGCCCCAGCATTTT. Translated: CASSPDRDINQPQHF. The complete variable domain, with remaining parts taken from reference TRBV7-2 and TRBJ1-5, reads GAGVSQSPSNKVTEKGKDVELRCDPISGHTALYWYRQSLGQGLEFLIYFQGNSAPDKSGLPSDRFSAERTGGSVSTLTIQRTQQEDSAVYLCASSPDRDINQPQHFGDGTRLSIL.

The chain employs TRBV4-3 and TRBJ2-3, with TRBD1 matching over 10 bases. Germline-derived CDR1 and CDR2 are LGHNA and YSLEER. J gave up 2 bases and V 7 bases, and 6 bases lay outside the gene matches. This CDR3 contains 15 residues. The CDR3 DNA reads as TGCGCCAGCAAGGAGGGACAGGGGACCACAGATACGCAGTATTTT. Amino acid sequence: CASKEGQGTTDTQYF.

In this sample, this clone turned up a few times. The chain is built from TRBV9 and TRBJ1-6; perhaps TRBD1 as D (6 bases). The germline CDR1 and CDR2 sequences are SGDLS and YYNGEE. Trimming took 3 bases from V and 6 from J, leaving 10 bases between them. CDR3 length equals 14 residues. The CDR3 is CASSATGPNSPLHF. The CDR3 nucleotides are TGTGCCAGCAGCGCTACAGGGCCTAATTCACCCCTCCACTTT. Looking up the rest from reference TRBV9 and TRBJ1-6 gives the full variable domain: DSGVTQTPKHLITATGQRVTLRCSPRSGDLSVYWYQQSLDQGLQFLIQYYNGEERAKGNILERFSAQQFPDLHSELNLSSLELGDSALYFCASSATGPNSPLHFGNGTRLTVT.

CDR3: CASSRRGGGAGNEQFF. The DNA of the CDR3 is TGCGCCAGCAGCCGAAGAGGCGGGGGGGCTGGCAATGAGCAGTTCTTC. The chain is built from TRBV4-1 and TRBJ2-1; the match to TRBD2 covers 9 bases. The germline gives CDR1 MGHRA, CDR2 YSYEKL. This CDR3 has 16 residues. Trimming removed 4 bases from V and 6 bases from J; junction bases left unmatched: 10.

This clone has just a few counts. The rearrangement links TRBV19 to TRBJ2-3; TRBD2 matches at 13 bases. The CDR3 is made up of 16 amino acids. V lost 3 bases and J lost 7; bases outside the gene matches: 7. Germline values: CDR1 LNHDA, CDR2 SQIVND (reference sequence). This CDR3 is CASSIMTSGGPNTQYF. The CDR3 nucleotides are TGTGCCAGTAGTATTATGACTAGCGGGGGGCCAAATACGCAGTATTTT.

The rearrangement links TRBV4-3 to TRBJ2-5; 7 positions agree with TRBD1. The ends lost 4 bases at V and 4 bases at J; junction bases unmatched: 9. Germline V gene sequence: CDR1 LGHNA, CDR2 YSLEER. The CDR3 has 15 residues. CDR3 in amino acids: CASSREQGPGETQYF. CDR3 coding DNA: TGCGCCAGCAGCCGAGAACAGGGGCCAGGAGAGACCCAGTACTTC.

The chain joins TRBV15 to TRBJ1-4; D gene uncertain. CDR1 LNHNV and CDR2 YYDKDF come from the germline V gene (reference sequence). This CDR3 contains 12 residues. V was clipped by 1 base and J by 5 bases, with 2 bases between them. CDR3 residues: CATSRVNEKLFF. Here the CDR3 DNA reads TGTGCCACCAGCAGAGTAAATGAAAAACTGTTTTTT.

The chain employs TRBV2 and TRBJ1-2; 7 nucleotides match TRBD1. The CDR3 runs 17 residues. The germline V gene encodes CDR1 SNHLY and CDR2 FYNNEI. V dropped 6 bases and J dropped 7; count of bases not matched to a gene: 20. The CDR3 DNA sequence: TGTGCCAGCAGAAGGGTGGCAGGGGGTCAGCCTCCCCCTGGCTACACCTTC. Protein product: CASRRVAGGQPPPGYTF.

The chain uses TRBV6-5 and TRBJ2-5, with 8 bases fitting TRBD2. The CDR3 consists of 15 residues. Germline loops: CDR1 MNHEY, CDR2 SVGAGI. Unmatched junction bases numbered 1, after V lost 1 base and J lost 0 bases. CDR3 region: CASSYLRGDQETQYF. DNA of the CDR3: TGTGCCAGCAGTTACTTGCGGGGGGACCAAGAGACCCAGTACTTC.

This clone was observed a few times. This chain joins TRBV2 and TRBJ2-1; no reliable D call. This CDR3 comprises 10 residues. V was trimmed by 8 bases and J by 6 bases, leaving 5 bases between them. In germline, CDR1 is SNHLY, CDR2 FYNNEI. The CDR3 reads CASEVNEQFF. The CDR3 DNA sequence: TGTGCCAGCGAGGTCAATGAGCAGTTCTTC.

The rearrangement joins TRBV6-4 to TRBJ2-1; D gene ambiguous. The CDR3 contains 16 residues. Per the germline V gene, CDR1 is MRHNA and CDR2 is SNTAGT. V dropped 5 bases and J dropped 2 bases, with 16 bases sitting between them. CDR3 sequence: CASSRGVERTYNEQFF. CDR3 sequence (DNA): TGTGCCAGCAGTCGCGGTGTAGAAAGGACCTACAATGAGCAGTTCTTC.